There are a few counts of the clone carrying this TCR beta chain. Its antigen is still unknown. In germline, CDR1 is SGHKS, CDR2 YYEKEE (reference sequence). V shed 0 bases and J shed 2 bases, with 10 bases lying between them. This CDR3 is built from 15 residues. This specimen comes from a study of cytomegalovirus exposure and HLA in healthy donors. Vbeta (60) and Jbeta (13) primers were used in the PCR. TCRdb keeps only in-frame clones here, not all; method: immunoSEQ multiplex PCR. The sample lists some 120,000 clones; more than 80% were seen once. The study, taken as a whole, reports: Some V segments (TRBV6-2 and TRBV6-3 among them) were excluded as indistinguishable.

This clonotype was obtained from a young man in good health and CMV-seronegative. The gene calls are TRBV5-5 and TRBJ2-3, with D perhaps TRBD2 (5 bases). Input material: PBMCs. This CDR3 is CASSLASGYTDTQYF. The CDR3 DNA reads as TGTGCCAGCAGCTTGGCCAGCGGATACACAGATACGCAGTATTTT.